Listed below are T cell receptor beta chains from one sample, sequenced in a study of shared clonotypes between healthy human individuals. The method was immunoSEQ multiplex PCR; TCRdb's version includes in-frame clones alone and lacks a portion of them. The sample yields approximately 350,000 clones, approximately 74% seen once. The source material was memory CD4+ T cells sorted from blood. All receptors come from a man aged 25 to 40 in good health. CDR3s include the opening cysteine and the closing phenylalanine or tryptophan. The D gene is left open where the match is weak. Rows may omit the clone size; those that give it use once, few, many or a size class.

j_call d_call v_call clone_size cdr3_nt cdr3_aa
TRBJ2-7 TRBD1 TRBV5-4 - TGTGCCAGCAGCCGGGACAGGGAAGGCGAGCAGTACTTC CASSRDREGEQYF
TRBJ1-2 TRBD1 TRBV11-2 - TGTGCCAGCAGCTTAGCCGGGACAGGGGGGGGCTATGGCTACACCTTC CASSLAGTGGGYGYTF
TRBJ1-1 - TRBV11-2 - TGTGCCAGCAGCTCAAGACGGTTGAGCGTGGCCATGAACACTGAAGCTTTCTTT CASSSRRLSVAMNTEAFF
TRBJ1-3 - TRBV5-1 few TGCGCCAGCAGCTTGGCCGACACGAGCTCTGGAAACACCATATATTTT CASSLADTSSGNTIYF
TRBJ1-5 - TRBV28 - TGTGCCAGCAGTTTAGCCAGGGTTGATCAGCCCCAGCATTTT CASSLARVDQPQHF
TRBJ2-1 - TRBV5-6 - - CASSVGTGNLFF
TRBJ2-7 TRBD2 TRBV27 - TGTGCCAGCAGTTTATCCGGGACTAGCGGGAGAGGGTACGAGCAGTACTTC CASSLSGTSGRGYEQYF
TRBJ1-5 - TRBV28 few TGTGCCAGCAGCCGAAGGGGGGATCAGCCCCAGCATTTT CASSRRGDQPQHF
TRBJ2-3 - TRBV30 - TGTGCCTGGAGTTTTGGGCTAGCGACAACAGATACGCAGTATTTT CAWSFGLATTDTQYF
TRBJ2-7 - TRBV6-1 - TGTGCCAGCAGTACCGACAGGACCTACGAGCAGTACTTC CASSTDRTYEQYF
TRBJ2-7 TRBD2 TRBV28 - TGTGCCAGCAGTCTCAGCGGGACGGGCACCTACGAGCAGTACTTC CASSLSGTGTYEQYF
TRBJ2-7 TRBD1 TRBV7-9 - TGTGCCAGCAGCTCCACAGGGGTAACCTACGAGCAGTACTTC CASSSTGVTYEQYF
TRBJ2-1 - TRBV5-4 few TGTGCCAGCAGCACGGAAGCGGTTGAGCAGTTCTTC CASSTEAVEQFF
TRBJ2-5 TRBD2 TRBV6-1 - TGTGCCACCAGCGAAGGACTAGCGGGCCTTCAAGAGACCCAGTACTTC CATSEGLAGLQETQYF
TRBJ2-7 - TRBV5-1 - TGCGCCAGCAGACGACAGAGCTCCTACGAGCAGTACTTC CASRRQSSYEQYF
TRBJ1-5 - TRBV27 - TGTGCCAGCAGCCCTGGATACAATCAGCCCCAGCATTTT CASSPGYNQPQHF
TRBJ2-7 - TRBV11-2 many TGTGCCAGCAGCTTAGGTTTTGAGACATACCCCTACGAGCAGTACTTC CASSLGFETYPYEQYF
TRBJ2-1 TRBD2 TRBV7-9 - TGTGCCAGCAGCCCGCGACTAGCGGACAATGAGCAGTTCTTC CASSPRLADNEQFF
TRBJ2-1 TRBD2 TRBV9 - TGTGCCAGCAGCTCCGGACTAGCGGGATTCAATGAGCAGTTCTTC CASSSGLAGFNEQFF
TRBJ1-4 - TRBV4-3 - TGCGCCAGCAGCCCTAACCAAGGGGGTGGGCGAAATGAAAAACTGTTTTTT CASSPNQGGGRNEKLFF
TRBJ2-7 - TRBV11-2 - TGTGCCAGCAGCTTAGATTGGGGGGTTGCTTACGAGCAGTACTTC CASSLDWGVAYEQYF
TRBJ2-1 - TRBV6-1 - TGTGCCAGCAGTGAATTCGGGACTTTATACAATGAGCAGTTCTTC CASSEFGTLYNEQFF
TRBJ2-5 - TRBV10-3 few TGTGCCATCAGTGAGTCACAGTACCAAGAGACCCAGTACTTC CAISESQYQETQYF
TRBJ2-1 TRBD2 TRBV9 - TGTGCCAGCAGCGTAGGTCTGGGACTAAGCAATGAGCAGTTCTTC CASSVGLGLSNEQFF
TRBJ2-1 - TRBV7-8 - TGTGCCAGCAGCATAGGGGGTAAAGTTAATGAGCAGTTCTTC CASSIGGKVNEQFF
TRBJ2-5 TRBD2 TRBV10-2 - TGCGCCAGCAGTGAGCCAGCCGGGACTAGCGGACAAGAGACCCAGTACTTC CASSEPAGTSGQETQYF
TRBJ2-1 TRBD2 TRBV4-2 - TGTGCCAGCAGCCAAGTACCGGGACTATTCCATGAGCAGTTCTTC CASSQVPGLFHEQFF
TRBJ2-1 - TRBV11-3 few TGTGCCAGCAGCGCGACCGGTAGCGGAGGCGAGCAGTTCTTC CASSATGSGGEQFF
TRBJ2-7 - TRBV7-2 - TGTGCCAGCAGGCTTGGACGGCACTACGAGCAGTACTTC CASRLGRHYEQYF
TRBJ2-2 - TRBV7-9 - TGTGCCAGCAGCTTGCAGGGGAAATACACCGGGGAGCTGTTTTTT CASSLQGKYTGELFF
TRBJ2-1 - TRBV18 few TGTGCCAGCTCACCATCCGGAGACAATGAGCAGTTCTTC CASSPSGDNEQFF
TRBJ2-7 TRBD2 TRBV30 - TGTGCCTGGACCGGATCAAGCGGGGGCGGAGGCGAGCAGTACTTC CAWTGSSGGGGEQYF
TRBJ2-3 TRBD2 TRBV29-1 - TGCAGCGTTGTGCTAGCGGGCACTAGCACAGATACGCAGTATTTT CSVVLAGTSTDTQYF